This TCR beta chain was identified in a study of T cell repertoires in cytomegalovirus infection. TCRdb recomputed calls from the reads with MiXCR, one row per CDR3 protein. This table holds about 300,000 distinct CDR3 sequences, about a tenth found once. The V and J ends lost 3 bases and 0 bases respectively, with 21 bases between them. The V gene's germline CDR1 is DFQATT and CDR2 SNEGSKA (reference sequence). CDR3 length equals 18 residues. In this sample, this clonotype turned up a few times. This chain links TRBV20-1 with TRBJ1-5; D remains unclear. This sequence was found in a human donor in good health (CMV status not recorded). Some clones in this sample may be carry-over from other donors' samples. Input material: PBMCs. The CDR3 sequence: CSARPRDPSGISNQPQHF. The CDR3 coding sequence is TGCAGTGCTAGGCCCCGGGATCCATCGGGTATTAGCAATCAGCCCCAGCATTTT.